This TCR beta chain was recorded in a study of blood T cell repertoires in COVID-19. On the study more broadly: Acute-phase and convalescent COVID-19 samples originated in the United States, Italy and Spain.

Original handling: Nucleated cell number was recorded as an estimate derived from reference gene primer amplification. Sequenced by immunoSEQ multiplex PCR; TCRdb stores in-frame clones only, minus some. That table gives V, J and clone size, and the DNA gave D and trimming. The sample lists some 210,000 clones, roughly 90% occurring once. The CDR3 consists of 14 residues. Germline V CDR1 and CDR2: SGHTA, FQGTGA. Trimming took 4 bases from V and 5 from J; bases not matched to a gene: 2. The clonotype was recovered from a man in his 60s who had recovered from COVID-19. The chain couples TRBV7-3 to TRBJ2-1, with TRBD2 matching over 10 bases. The sequencing input was peripheral blood. CDR3 residues: CASSSGLADNEQFF. Here the CDR3 DNA reads TGTGCCAGCAGCTCTGGACTAGCGGACAATGAGCAGTTCTTC.